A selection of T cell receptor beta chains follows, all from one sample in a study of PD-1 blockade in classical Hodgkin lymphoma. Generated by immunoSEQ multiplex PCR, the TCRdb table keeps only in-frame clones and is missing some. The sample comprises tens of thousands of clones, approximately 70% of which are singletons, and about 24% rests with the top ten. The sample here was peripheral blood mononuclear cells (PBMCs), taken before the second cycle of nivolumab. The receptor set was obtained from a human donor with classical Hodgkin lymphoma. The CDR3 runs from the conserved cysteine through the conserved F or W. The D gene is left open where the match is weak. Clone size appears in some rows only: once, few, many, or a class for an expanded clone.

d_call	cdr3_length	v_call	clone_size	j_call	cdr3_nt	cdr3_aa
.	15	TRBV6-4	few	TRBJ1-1	TGTGCCAGCAGTGACTCGAGTCTGGGGAGGACTGAAGCTTTCTTT	CASSDSSLGRTEAFF
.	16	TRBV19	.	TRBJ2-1	TGTGCCAGTAGTATAGAGCGGGAAGCTTCCTACAATGAGCAGTTCTTC	CASSIEREASYNEQFF
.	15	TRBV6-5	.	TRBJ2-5	TGTGCCAGCAGTTACTCCGGACTTGGACAGGAGACCCAGTACTTC	CASSYSGLGQETQYF
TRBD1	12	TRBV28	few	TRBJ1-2	TGTGCCAGCAGTTCCACAGGGGATGGCTACACCTTC	CASSSTGDGYTF
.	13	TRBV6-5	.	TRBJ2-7	TGTGCCAGCAGTCATGACGGGTCCGGCGAGCAGTACTTC	CASSHDGSGEQYF
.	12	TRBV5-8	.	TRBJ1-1	TGTGCCAGCAGCTTGGGCTACACTGAAGCTTTCTTT	CASSLGYTEAFF
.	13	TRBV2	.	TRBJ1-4	TGTGCCAGCAGTGTCATAAGGGGAGAAAAACTGTTTTTT	CASSVIRGEKLFF
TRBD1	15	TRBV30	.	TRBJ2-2	TGTGCCTTCGGGACAGGGGGCGTTTGGACCGGGGAGCTGTTTTTT	CAFGTGGVWTGELFF
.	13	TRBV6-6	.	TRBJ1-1	TGTGCCAGCAGTTTGACAACGTCCACTGAAGCTTTCTTT	CASSLTTSTEAFF
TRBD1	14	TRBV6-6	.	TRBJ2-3	TGTGCCAGCAGACAGACAGGGGGCACAGATACGCAGTATTTT	CASRQTGGTDTQYF
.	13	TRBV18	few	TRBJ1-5	TGTGCCAGCTCACCTGATCGTTATCAGCCCCAGCATTTT	CASSPDRYQPQHF
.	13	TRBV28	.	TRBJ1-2	TGTGCCAGCAGTTTTGAAGGGGTGAAAGGCTACACCTTC	CASSFEGVKGYTF
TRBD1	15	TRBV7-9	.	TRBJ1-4	TGTGCCAGCAGCAGGGGGCTATCTAATAATGAAAAACTGTTTTTT	CASSRGLSNNEKLFF
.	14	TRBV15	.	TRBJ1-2	TGTGCCACCAGCAGAGAGGGAGCTAACTATGGCTACACCTTC	CATSREGANYGYTF
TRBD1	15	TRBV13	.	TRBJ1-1	TGTGCCAGCAGCTTAGGGGACAGGGGGAACACTGAAGCTTTCTTT	CASSLGDRGNTEAFF
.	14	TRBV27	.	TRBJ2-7	TGTGCCAGCAGTTTCGGAGGAGTCCTCTACGAGCAGTACTTC	CASSFGGVLYEQYF
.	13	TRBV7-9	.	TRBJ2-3	TGTGCCAGCAGCTTACGCCGGACAGGGAGGGAGTATTTT	CASSLRRTGREYF
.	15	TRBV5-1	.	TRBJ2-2	TGCGCCAGCACCTCCATTGACACCAACACCGGGGAGCTGTTTTTT	CASTSIDTNTGELFF
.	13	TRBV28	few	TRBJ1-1	TGTGCCAGCAGTTTATTGGGGGTCACTGAAGCTTTCTTT	CASSLLGVTEAFF
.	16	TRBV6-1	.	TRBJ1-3	TGTGCCAGCAGTGAAAAAGCCGGTTCTGGGGGAAACACCATATATTTT	CASSEKAGSGGNTIYF
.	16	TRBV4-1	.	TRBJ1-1	TGCGCCAGCAGCCAAGATTTCGGAGGATTAGGCACTGAAGCTTTCTTT	CASSQDFGGLGTEAFF
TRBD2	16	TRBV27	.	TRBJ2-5	TGTGCCAGCAGTCGGGGACTAGCGGGAATCCAAGAGACCCAGTACTTC	CASSRGLAGIQETQYF
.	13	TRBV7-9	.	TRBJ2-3	TGTGCCAGCAGCTTCAATGGTGCAGATACGCAGTATTTT	CASSFNGADTQYF
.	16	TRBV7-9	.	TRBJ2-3	TGTGCCAGCAGCTTAGTGGGGGCGCGGTCATCAGATACGCAGTATTTT	CASSLVGARSSDTQYF
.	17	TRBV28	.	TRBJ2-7	TGTGCCAGCAGTGAACCCCTGGGGGGCCGGAGGTCCTACGAGCAGTACTTC	CASSEPLGGRRSYEQYF
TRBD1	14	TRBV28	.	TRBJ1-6	TGTGCCAGCAGTTCCGGGACAGGTTATTCACCCCTCCACTTT	CASSSGTGYSPLHF
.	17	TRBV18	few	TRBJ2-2	TGTGCCAGCTCACCACTGTACGGCAGGGGGGTCAAGGAGGAGCTGTTTTTT	CASSPLYGRGVKEELFF
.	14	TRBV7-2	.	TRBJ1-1	TGTGCCAGCAGCTTACGGAGCGCTACGACTGAAGCTTTCTTT	CASSLRSATTEAFF
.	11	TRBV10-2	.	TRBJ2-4	TGCGCCAGCTCTGGGTGGGACATTCAGTACTTC	CASSGWDIQYF
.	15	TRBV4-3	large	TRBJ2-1	TGCGCCAGCAGCCACGGGACTCATTCCTACAATGAGCAGTTCTTC	CASSHGTHSYNEQFF
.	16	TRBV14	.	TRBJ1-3	TGTGCCAGCAGAGACATGGCCGCCGGGTTGGGAAACACCATATATTTT	CASRDMAAGLGNTIYF
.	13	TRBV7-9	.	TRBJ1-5	TGTGCCAGCAGCTTAGATTTCAATCAGCCCCAGCATTTT	CASSLDFNQPQHF
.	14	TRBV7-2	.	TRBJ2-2	TGTGCCAGCAGCCACCCATCCGGGACGCCTGTGGTGTTTTTT	CASSHPSGTPVVFF
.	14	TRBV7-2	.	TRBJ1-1	TGTGCCAGCAGCCGGGACTTTCTTGGGGGTGAAGCTTTCTTT	CASSRDFLGGEAFF
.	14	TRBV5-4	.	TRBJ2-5	TGTGCCAGCAGCTTGAGGGACCCGGGAGAGACCCAGTACTTC	CASSLRDPGETQYF
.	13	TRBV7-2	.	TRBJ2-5	TGTGCCAGCAGCTTAGTCTGGTTAGAGACCCAGTACTTC	CASSLVWLETQYF
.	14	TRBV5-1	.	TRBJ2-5	TGCGCCAGCAGCTCAGCGCAAAGCGGGGAGACCCAGTACTTC	CASSSAQSGETQYF
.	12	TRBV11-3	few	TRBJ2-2	TGTGCCAGCAGCCTAAACACCGGGGAGCTGTTTTTT	CASSLNTGELFF
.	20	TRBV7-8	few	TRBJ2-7	TGTGCCAGCAGCTTAGGCCGTAGAGGAGGAGGGCCACCAAGACCCTACGAGCAGTACTTC	CASSLGRRGGGPPRPYEQYF
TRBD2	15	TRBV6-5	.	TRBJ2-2	TGTGCCAGCAAATTCAAGCGGGAGACCACCGGGGAGCTGTTTTTT	CASKFKRETTGELFF
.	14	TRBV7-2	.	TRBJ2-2	TGTGCCAGCAGCTTAGAAGGGGTCACCGGGGAGCTGTTTTTT	CASSLEGVTGELFF
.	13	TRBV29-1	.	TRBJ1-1	TGCAGCGTTGAGGGTACACCGCCTACTGAAGCTTTCTTT	CSVEGTPPTEAFF
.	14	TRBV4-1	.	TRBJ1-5	TGCGCCAGCAGCCAGGCAGGGAGGTGGCAGCCCCAGCATTTT	CASSQAGRWQPQHF
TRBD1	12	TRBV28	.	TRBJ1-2	TGTGCCAGCTTACCAGGGGGCCATGGCTACACCTTC	CASLPGGHGYTF
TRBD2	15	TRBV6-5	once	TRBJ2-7	TGTGCCAGCAGCCCCCTAGCGGGAGGCTCCTACGAGCAGTACTTC	CASSPLAGGSYEQYF
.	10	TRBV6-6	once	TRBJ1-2	TGTGCCAGCAGAACTAAAGGCTACACCTTC	CASRTKGYTF
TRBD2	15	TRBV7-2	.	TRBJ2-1	TGTGCCAGCAGCTTTGGACTAGCGGGGGGACATGAGCAGTTCTTC	CASSFGLAGGHEQFF
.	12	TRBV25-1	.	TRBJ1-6	TGTGCCAGCAGTCGGGGGTTCTCACCCCTCCACTTT	CASSRGFSPLHF